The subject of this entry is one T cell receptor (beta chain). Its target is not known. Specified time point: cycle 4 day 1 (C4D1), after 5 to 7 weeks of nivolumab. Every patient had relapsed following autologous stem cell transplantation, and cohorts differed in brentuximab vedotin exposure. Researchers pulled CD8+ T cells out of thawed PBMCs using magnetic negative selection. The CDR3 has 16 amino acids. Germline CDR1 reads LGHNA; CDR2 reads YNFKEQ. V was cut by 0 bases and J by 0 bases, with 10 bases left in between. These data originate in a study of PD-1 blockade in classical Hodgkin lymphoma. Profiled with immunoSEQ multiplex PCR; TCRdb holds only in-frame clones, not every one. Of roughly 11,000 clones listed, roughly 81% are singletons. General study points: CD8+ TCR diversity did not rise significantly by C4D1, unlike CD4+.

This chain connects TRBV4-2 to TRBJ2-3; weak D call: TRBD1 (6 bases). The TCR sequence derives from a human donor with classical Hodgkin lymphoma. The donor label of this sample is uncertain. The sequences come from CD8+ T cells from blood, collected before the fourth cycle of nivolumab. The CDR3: CASSQEGAGSTDTQYF. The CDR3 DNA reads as TGTGCCAGCAGCCAAGAGGGGGCCGGGAGCACAGATACGCAGTATTTT.